The sample holds one count of the clone carrying this TCR beta chain. The antigen remains unidentified. Under the authors' procedure: ImmunoSEQ output held junction-only sequences without quality scores, so filtering differed. Assay used: immunoSEQ multiplex PCR; TCRdb lists only in-frame clones, some missing. V, J and clone size are those of that table, while D and trimming were read from the DNA. The sample has approximately 1.9 million clones; over 85% are singletons. This record belongs to a study of shared clonotypes between healthy human individuals. About the research overall: CD4 naive cells filled three plates per donor, CD4 memory three, CD8 naive two and CD8 memory one.

CDR1 is SGHTS, CDR2 YDEGEE, per germline. The V end lost 4 bases, the J end lost 4 bases, and 14 bases lay between the germline ends. CDR3 length: 14 amino acids. CD8 cells classed as naive were CD45RO-negative and positively selected for CCR7, excluding terminally differentiated effector memory CD45RA+ cells. Study observations and caveats: Memory subsets generally showed lower estimated richness than naive subsets. It was the non-shared clonotypes that had lower generation probabilities than clonotypes shared by all four donors.

The specimen sequenced was naive CD8+ T cells from PBMCs. This TCR came from a man in his late teens or twenties in good health. Some clones in this sample may be carry-over from other donors' samples. The chain uses TRBV5-8 and TRBJ1-2, with D uncertain. In DNA, the CDR3 is TGTGCCAGCAGCCTCGGTCCGAGAGTCTATGGCTACACCTTC. This codes for CASSLGPRVYGYTF.